This entry lists 27 T cell receptor beta chains sequenced from one sample in a study of T cell responses to AZD1222 COVID-19 vaccine. Assay: immunoSEQ multiplex PCR; the TCRdb copy retains only in-frame clones and omits some. The sample includes 20,000 to 30,000 clones, about nine tenths of them seen just once. The sample in question was peripheral blood, obtained 28 days after the second AZD1222 dose. The receptors here all came from an adult who received the AZD1222 COVID-19 vaccine.

The chain has TRBV7-6 and TRBJ2-2, with D maybe TRBD1 (5 bases). In germline, CDR1 is SGHVS, CDR2 FNYEAQ. This CDR3 comprises 15 residues. The V end was cut by 3 bases, the J end by 5 bases, with 13 bases between. In DNA, the CDR3 is TGTGCCAGCAGCTTCCCAGGGAAGGGGACCGGGGAGCTGTTTTTT. Translated, it gives CASSFPGKGTGELFF. Using reference TRBV7-6 and TRBJ2-2 for the parts outside the CDR3, the full variable domain is GAGVSQSPRYKVTKRGQDVALRCDPISGHVSLYWYRQALGQGPEFLTYFNYEAQQDKSGLPNDRFSAERPEGSISTLTIQRTEQRDSAMYRCASSFPGKGTGELFFGEGSRLTVL.

The chain employs TRBV19 and TRBJ2-7; D is unresolved. The CDR3 runs to 14 residues. From germline, CDR1 is LNHDA and CDR2 SQIVND (reference sequence). V lost 5 bases and J 3 bases, leaving 14 bases between the germline ends. The CDR3 reads CASSLLWGDYEQYF. CDR3 in DNA: TGTGCCAGTAGTCTTCTATGGGGTGACTACGAGCAGTACTTC. The whole variable domain, remainder taken from reference TRBV19 and TRBJ2-7, is DGGITQSPKYLFRKEGQNVTLSCEQNLNHDAMYWYRQDPGQGLRLIYYSQIVNDFQKGDIAEGYSVSREKKESFPLTVTSAQKNPTAFYLCASSLLWGDYEQYFGPGTRLTVT.

About this clone: Mismatch with germline at one junction end may stem from a read error. V gene TRBV7-7 combines with J gene TRBJ2-1, with a weak D call TRBD2 (5 bases). From germline, CDR1 is SSHAT and CDR2 FNYEAQ (reference sequence). This CDR3 has 13 amino acids. CDR3 amino acids: CASSPTRYNEQFF. In DNA form, the CDR3 reads TGTGCTAGCAGTCCTACTAGGTACAATGAGCAGTTCTTC.

The rearrangement joins TRBV27 to TRBJ2-7; D possibly corresponds to TRBD2 (5 bases). CDR1 MNHEY and CDR2 SMNVEV come from the germline V gene (reference sequence). V was trimmed by 5 bases and J by 5 bases, leaving 22 bases between them. The CDR3 covers 16 residues. The CDR3 bases are TGTGCCAGCAGTACACTCCAGCGGAGCATGTTGGACGAGCAGTACTTC. Its translation: CASSTLQRSMLDEQYF.

The chain carries TRBV10-3 and TRBJ1-4; the match to TRBD1 covers 9 bases. Germline CDR1 ENHRY, CDR2 SYGVKD. The V segment lost 6 bases and the J segment 6 bases; nucleotides outside the gene matches: 5. This CDR3 comprises 14 residues. The CDR3 sequence is CAIRGTGSDEKLFF. The CDR3 nucleotides are TGTGCCATCAGAGGGACAGGGTCGGATGAAAAACTGTTTTTT.

This chain connects TRBV20-1 to TRBJ2-2, with D perhaps matching TRBD2 (6 bases). The CDR3 contains 15 residues. CDR1 and CDR2 from the germline V gene are DFQATT and SNEGSKA (reference sequence). The V and J ends lost 3 bases and 0 bases respectively, with 11 bases between them. For the CDR3, the DNA is TGCAGTGCTAGTGGGGGGTTACCGAACACCGGGGAGCTGTTTTTT. Translation gives CSASGGLPNTGELFF.

This rearrangement joins TRBV4-1 to TRBJ2-7, with D unclear. Germline values: CDR1 MGHRA, CDR2 YSYEKL. This CDR3 spans 12 amino acids. V lost 3 bases, J lost 6 bases, and 9 bases lay in between. The CDR3 loop reads CASSQVNSEQYF. DNA of the CDR3: TGCGCCAGCAGCCAGGTGAACAGCGAGCAGTACTTC.

The chain recombines TRBV28 with TRBJ1-6; 10 bases align to TRBD1. The CDR3 runs to 12 residues. With 8 bases clipped from V and 17 bases from J, the junction kept 9 bases outside the gene matches. Per germline, CDR1 MDHEN and CDR2 SYDVKM. CDR3 amino acids: CASRGTGVRVHF. CDR3 nucleotide sequence: TGTGCCAGCCGCGGGACAGGGGTTCGCGTCCACTTT.

In its sample, this clone was seen once. This sequence joins TRBV5-4 and TRBJ2-3, with D possibly being TRBD1 or TRBD2 (5 bases each). Looked up from germline, CDR1 is SGHNT and CDR2 is YYREEE (reference sequence). V was shortened by 4 bases and J by 0 bases, with 12 bases between the two germline ends. CDR3 length equals 15 residues. CDR3 nucleotides: TGTGCCAGCAGCCCCCGAGGGGCTAGCACAGATACGCAGTATTTT. This encodes CASSPRGASTDTQYF.

V gene TRBV5-1 combines with J gene TRBJ2-7; D may be TRBD2 (6 bases). V was clipped by 5 bases and J by 2 bases, with 14 bases between them. Germline CDR1 is SGHRS and CDR2 is YFSETQ. The CDR3 runs to 14 residues. CDR3 region: CASSWISGPYEQYF. In DNA form, the CDR3 reads TGCGCCAGCAGTTGGATTAGCGGACCCTACGAGCAGTACTTC.

CDR3 protein: CASSDLFQPQHF. CDR3 bases: TGTGCCAGTAGTGACTTATTTCAGCCCCAGCATTTT. V usage is TRBV19 and J usage is TRBJ1-5; no firm D call. Trimming stripped 5 bases from V and 6 bases from J, with 8 bases between. The CDR3 loop spans 12 amino acids. Looked up from germline, CDR1 is LNHDA and CDR2 is SQIVND (reference sequence).

The V and J genes are TRBV7-9 and TRBJ1-4, with D maybe TRBD1 (5 bases). Trimming shortened V by 3 bases and J by 10 bases, and 24 bases separated the two germline ends. Germline values: CDR1 SEHNR, CDR2 FQNEAQ (reference sequence). This CDR3 region has 17 residues. The chain's CDR3 is CASSFLWAGMDSGKLFF. In nucleotides, the CDR3 is TGTGCCAGCAGCTTCCTTTGGGCAGGGATGGATTCGGGAAAACTGTTTTTT.

This clone is a singleton in its sample. The chain carries TRBV4-2 and TRBJ2-1; D not resolved. Germline V lookup: CDR1 LGHNA, CDR2 YNFKEQ. The CDR3 is 14 amino acids. V dropped 0 bases and J dropped 0 bases, with 3 bases sitting between them. CDR3 sequence (DNA): TGTGCCAGCAGCCAAGAATACTCCTACAATGAGCAGTTCTTC. It codes for CASSQEYSYNEQFF.

This chain links TRBV5-1 with TRBJ2-1, with D maybe TRBD2 (6 bases). Germline loops: CDR1 SGHRS, CDR2 YFSETQ. CDR3 size: 15 residues. Trimming took off 2 bases at V and 1 base at J, with 10 bases between the two ends. CDR3 nucleotides: TGCGCCAGCAGCTTTAGCGGAAGGTCCTACAATGAGCAGTTCTTC. Protein sequence: CASSFSGRSYNEQFF.

The chain joins TRBV2 to TRBJ2-7; the D gene could be TRBD1 or TRBD2 (5 bases each). The germline CDR1 and CDR2 sequences are SNHLY and FYNNEI. Trimming took 3 bases from V and 1 from J, leaving 13 bases between them. The CDR3 length is 15 residues. In DNA form, the CDR3 reads TGTGCCAGCAGTGATCCAGGGACGAGATCCTACGAGCAGTACTTC. Translating it yields CASSDPGTRSYEQYF.

The chain carries TRBV5-6 and TRBJ1-5; maybe TRBD1 (5 bases). The CDR3 is 15 residues long. Trimming removed 3 bases from V and 7 bases from J, with 17 bases in between. Germline loops: CDR1 SGHDT, CDR2 YYEEEE. CDR3 bases: TGTGCCAGCAGCTCCCAGGGCACCTCGTGGCAGCCCCAGCATTTT. Protein sequence: CASSSQGTSWQPQHF.

V is TRBV7-2 and J is TRBJ2-1; 8 bases map to TRBD2. The J segment lost 7 bases and the V segment lost 4 bases, leaving 12 bases of the junction unmatched. Germline V CDR1 and CDR2: SGHTA, FQGNSA. The CDR3 runs to 16 residues. The CDR3 sequence: CASSSYGRGGRNEQFF. The CDR3 coding sequence is TGTGCCAGCAGCTCCTACGGGAGGGGCGGACGGAATGAGCAGTTCTTC. Drawing the rest from reference TRBV7-2 and TRBJ2-1, the complete variable domain is GAGVSQSPSNKVTEKGKDVELRCDPISGHTALYWYRQSLGQGLEFLIYFQGNSAPDKSGLPSDRFSAERTGGSVSTLTIQRTQQEDSAVYLCASSSYGRGGRNEQFFGPGTRLTVL.

The chain couples TRBV28 to TRBJ2-3; unclear D gene. Germline V gene lookup returns CDR1 MDHEN and CDR2 SYDVKM. The CDR3 has 13 residues. Trimming removed 6 bases at V and 6 bases at J, with 13 bases between. The CDR3 nucleotides read TGTGCCAGCAGCGAGAATCGTCCGGATACGCAGTATTTT. Protein sequence: CASSENRPDTQYF.

The rearrangement joins TRBV9 to TRBJ2-1; 10 bases fit TRBD2. After removal of 4 bases from V and 6 bases from J, the junction contained 13 bases not matched to a gene. CDR3 length: 17 residues. The germline CDR1 and CDR2 sequences are SGDLS and YYNGEE. The CDR3 bases are TGTGCCAGCAGCTTTAATAGCGGGAGGCCCGGATCCAATGAGCAGTTCTTC. This codes for CASSFNSGRPGSNEQFF.

This chain joins TRBV15 and TRBJ1-1; 8 positions agree with TRBD1. The germline V gene has CDR1 LNHNV and CDR2 YYDKDF (reference sequence). This CDR3 has 18 residues. The junction had 14 bases not matched to a gene; V was cut back by 5 bases and J by 0 bases. In DNA, the CDR3 is TGTGCCACCAGCGTATTAGACTTCAGGGGGCGAATGAACACTGAAGCTTTCTTT. It encodes CATSVLDFRGRMNTEAFF.

This rearrangement joins TRBV19 to TRBJ2-7; tentative D call: TRBD1 (6 bases). This CDR3 is 14 amino acids long. Per the germline V gene, CDR1 is LNHDA and CDR2 is SQIVND (reference sequence). V was trimmed by 5 bases and J by 1 base, leaving 12 bases between them. In nucleotides, the CDR3 is TGTGCCAGTAGTCCACAGGGACATTCCTACGAGCAGTACTTC. This sequence encodes CASSPQGHSYEQYF. The whole variable domain, filled in from reference TRBV19 and TRBJ2-7, reads DGGITQSPKYLFRKEGQNVTLSCEQNLNHDAMYWYRQDPGQGLRLIYYSQIVNDFQKGDIAEGYSVSREKKESFPLTVTSAQKNPTAFYLCASSPQGHSYEQYFGPGTRLTVT.

This sequence joins TRBV7-3 and TRBJ1-1, with a possible D match to TRBD1 (5 bases). Trimming pared 5 bases from V and 8 bases from J, leaving 18 bases between. Germline V CDR1 and CDR2: SGHTA, FQGTGA. The CDR3 loop spans 14 amino acids. DNA for the CDR3: TGTGCCAGCAGCAATGGGACGGGCCGAAGGGAAGCTTTCTTT. Translation: CASSNGTGRREAFF.

The chain uses TRBV20-1 and TRBJ2-5; no clear D gene. The CDR3 spans 11 residues. CDR1 is DFQATT and CDR2 is SNEGSKA in the germline V gene (reference sequence). V lost 3 bases and J lost 10, with 12 bases in between. This chain's CDR3 is CSASLLRHQYF. The CDR3 DNA follows: TGCAGTGCTAGCCTTTTGCGCCACCAGTACTTC.

This chain connects TRBV4-3 to TRBJ1-2, with 7 bases fitting TRBD1. The CDR3 spans 16 residues. The germline V gene encodes CDR1 LGHNA and CDR2 YSLEER. With 0 bases clipped from V and 3 bases from J, the junction kept 7 bases outside the gene matches. CDR3 bases: TGCGCCAGCAGCCAAGATCAGACAGGGCCAGACTATGGCTACACCTTC. Its translation is CASSQDQTGPDYGYTF.

V is TRBV14 and J is TRBJ1-2; D ambiguous. CDR1 SGHDN and CDR2 FVKESK come from the germline V gene. V was cut by 4 bases and J by 2 bases, with 8 bases left in between. The CDR3 is 13 residues long. The DNA for the CDR3 is TGTGCCAGCAGCCCCGACGGAAACTATGGCTACACCTTC. Its translation is CASSPDGNYGYTF.

This sequence joins TRBV7-2 and TRBJ2-7; 9 positions match TRBD2. Germline loops: CDR1 SGHTA, CDR2 FQGNSA. There are 14 residues in the CDR3. With 2 bases clipped from V and 5 bases from J, the junction kept 4 bases outside the gene matches. CDR3 amino acids: CASSLPGLAHEQYF. The DNA of the CDR3 is TGTGCCAGCAGCTTACCGGGACTAGCCCACGAGCAGTACTTC.

The chain couples TRBV4-2 to TRBJ2-1; possible D gene TRBD1, 6 bases. V was cut by 1 base and J by 8 bases, with 21 bases left in between. Germline CDR1 and CDR2: LGHNA and YNFKEQ. This CDR3 comprises 17 residues. The CDR3 nucleotides are TGTGCCAGCAGCCAAGTGAAGCGAACAGGGATGTTCGATGAGCAGTTCTTC. It yields the protein CASSQVKRTGMFDEQFF.